The sequence of this T cell receptor (beta chain) was determined in a study of spatial heterogeneity in lung cancer. TCRdb re-analysed the 5' RACE reads in MiXCR, keeping a single row per CDR3 protein. The repertoire has around 10,000 distinct CDR3 sequences, around 3.4% of them found once; the top ten carry 40% to 65%. This clonotype was detected ten times or more. Antigen specificity is unknown. The CDR3 spans 17 residues. Germline CDR1 reads MNHEY; CDR2 reads SVGEGT. The germline V and J ends were trimmed by 10 bases and 0 bases, with 22 bases remaining between them. Time point here: sample taken at primary tumor resection. Tumor, nontumor lung or frozen PBMC supplied whole RNA that was sequenced unsorted. Points from the study as a whole: Blood carried ubiquitous expanded tumor TCRs more at resection than follow-up.

This clonotype originated in a female donor with early-stage non-small cell lung cancer. This sample comprised PBMCs, obtained at surgery. This chain joins TRBV6-2 or TRBV6-3 and TRBJ1-5; maybe TRBD1 (6 bases). CDR3 nucleotides: TGTGCCACAACCGGACAGCCGGTGGTCTATAGCAATCAGCCCCAGCATTTT. Amino acid sequence: CATTGQPVVYSNQPQHF.